Reported below is one T cell receptor (beta chain). The table lists this clone with many counts. It has no known antigen specificity. No much larger clone exists at a distance of one base, and base qualities are not known. No treatment had been received by any patient before thyroid surgery. Using T-cell receptor beta sequencing, the researchers looked back retrospectively at clinical samples from patients, gathered between about 2012 and 2019. The sample belongs to a study of metastatic and nonmetastatic thyroid tumors (dated by TCRdb to 2019 to 2021). As for the study more broadly: The researchers compared repertoires between peripheral blood samples and tumor or nodule tissue samples from patients with malignant or benign thyroid disease. Results the study describes overall, beyond this receptor: In both blood and tumor samples, malignant tumors were reported to have significantly higher TCR beta diversity than benign nodules.

The CDR3 contains 14 residues, cysteine and phenylalanine counted. CDR3 DNA only is kept here, 42 bases in frame from base 1. The V end gives up 4 bases and the J end 6 bases, leaving 6 bases in the junction not matched to a gene. The germline V gene encodes CDR1 SGHAT and CDR2 FQNNGV. Libraries came from PCR. The instrument was an Illumina HiSeq 4000. High-throughput sequencing was used to profile the CDR3 region of the TCR beta-chain in every patient. The authors' analysis ran thus. CDR3 differences across clinicopathological groups were used to build a classifier for discriminating distant-metastatic papillary thyroid cancer patients. The Shannon index was used to measure repertoire diversity, and the Morisita-Horn index was used to measure how similar tumor and blood repertoires were. Clones were called with MiXCR by TCRdb after fastp trimmed the public reads at Q25, and only in-frame beta chains were retained. TCRdb assigned the V and J calls; the authors' analysis was not used. The table for this sample lists roughly 33,000 clones; 17% of them were counted only once. The biggest ten clones account for under 8.5% of the sample.

Sequencing was performed on blood. This sequence uses TRBV11-2 and TRBJ2-3; 8 central bases correspond to TRBD2. The TCR comes from a female donor with papillary thyroid cancer or a benign thyroid nodule (not recorded which). Some clones in this sample may be carry-over from other donors' samples. This receptor has the CDR3 CASSSSSGWDTQYF. The nucleotide sequence reads TGTGCCAGCAGCTCCTCTAGCGGGTGGGATACGCAGTATTTT.